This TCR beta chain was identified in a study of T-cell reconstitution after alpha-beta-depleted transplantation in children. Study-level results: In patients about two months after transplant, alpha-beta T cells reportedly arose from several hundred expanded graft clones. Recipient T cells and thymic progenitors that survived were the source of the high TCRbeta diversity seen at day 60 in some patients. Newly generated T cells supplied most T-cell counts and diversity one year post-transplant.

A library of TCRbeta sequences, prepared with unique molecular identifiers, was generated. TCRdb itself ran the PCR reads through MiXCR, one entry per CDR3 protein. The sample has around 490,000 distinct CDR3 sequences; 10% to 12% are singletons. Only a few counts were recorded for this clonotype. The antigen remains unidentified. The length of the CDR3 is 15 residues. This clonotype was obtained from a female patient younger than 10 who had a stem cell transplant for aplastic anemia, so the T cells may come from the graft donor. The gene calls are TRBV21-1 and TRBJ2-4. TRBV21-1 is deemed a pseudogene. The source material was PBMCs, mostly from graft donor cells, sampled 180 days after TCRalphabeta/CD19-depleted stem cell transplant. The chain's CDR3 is CASSKRTAAKNIQYF. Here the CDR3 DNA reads TGTGCCAGCAGCAAGAGGACGGCAGCCAAAAACATTCAGTACTTC.